This TCR beta chain was profiled in a study of blood T cell repertoires in COVID-19. In the study overall: Researchers got acute and convalescent COVID-19 samples from the United States, Italy and Spain. T cells, B-cell-depleted T cells, or PBMCs supplied cDNA or gDNA.

Original processing methods: Amplification of reference gene primers provided the estimated nucleated cell counts. Sequencing used immunoSEQ multiplex PCR; TCRdb keeps in-frame clones, though not all of them. That table supplies the V and J calls and clone size; D and trimming were determined from the DNA. The data hold approximately 200,000 clones, with about 81% observed a single time. CDR3 length: 16 amino acids. Germline V lookup: CDR1 LGHNA, CDR2 YNFKEQ. Losses at the gene ends were 3 bases for V and 2 bases for J; bases not matched to a gene: 8. Those enrolled in Seattle joined during active infection and were followed longitudinally afterward.

Sequenced sample: peripheral blood. The source is a woman aged 80 or over with COVID-19, enrolled during active disease. The chain uses TRBV4-2 and TRBJ2-5; TRBD1 agrees at 8 bases. The CDR3 is CASSQGAGQAQETQYF. CDR3 bases: TGTGCCAGCAGCCAGGGCGCGGGACAGGCACAAGAGACCCAGTACTTC.